A selection of T cell receptor beta chains follows, all from one sample in a study of blood T cell repertoires in COVID-19. The repertoire was sequenced with immunoSEQ multiplex PCR; TCRdb's copy has only in-frame clones and lacks some. The sample records 85,000 to 100,000 clones, about nine tenths being singletons. Sequenced sample: peripheral blood. The receptor source for this set is a man aged 55 to 70 with acute or convalescent COVID-19. Each CDR3 is given with its conserved first and last residue. D genes are given only for firm matches. The size of a clone is reported for some rows only, either as once, few or many, or as a class for expanded clones.

d_call j_call clone_size v_call cdr3_nt cdr3_aa
TRBD1 TRBJ2-5 - TRBV4-2 TGTGCCAGCAGCCAATCAGACAGGGGTAGGCAAGAGACCCAGTACTTC CASSQSDRGRQETQYF
- TRBJ2-2 - TRBV5-1 TGCGCCAGCAGCTTGGGTCCTGATGGAGGTACCGGGGAGCTGTTTTTT CASSLGPDGGTGELFF
- TRBJ1-4 - TRBV4-1 TGCGCCAGCAGACTCGTATTGTCAACTAATGAAAAACTGTTTTTT CASRLVLSTNEKLFF
TRBD1 TRBJ1-2 - TRBV5-4 TGTGCCAGCAGCTTAGGGACAGGGAATAACTATGGCTACACCTTC CASSLGTGNNYGYTF
- TRBJ1-2 - TRBV5-1 TGCGCCAGCAGCTTGGCTGGCGGGGAAGGCTACACCTTC CASSLAGGEGYTF
TRBD1 TRBJ1-1 - TRBV10-3 TGTGCCATCAAGGGGGACAGGATGAACACTGAAGCTTTCTTT CAIKGDRMNTEAFF
- TRBJ1-5 - TRBV27 TGTGCCAGCAGTTTATTAAGCAATCAGCCCCAGCATTTT CASSLLSNQPQHF
- TRBJ1-5 - TRBV5-1 TGCGCCAGCAGCTTTTTACGCTCGGAGGCAGCAAATCAGCCCCAGCATTTT CASSFLRSEAANQPQHF
- TRBJ1-1 - TRBV11-2 TGTGCCAGCAGCTCAAGAGCAGGGACTGAAGCTTTCTTT CASSSRAGTEAFF
- TRBJ1-2 few TRBV6-1 TGTGCCAGCAGTGAAGGTTCTTTGAGGAGTTATGGCTACACCTTC CASSEGSLRSYGYTF
- TRBJ2-2 - TRBV5-1 TGCGCCAGCACCTCTCAGGGAACCGGGGAGCTGTTTTTT CASTSQGTGELFF
- TRBJ1-6 - TRBV6-2/TRBV6-3 TGTGCCAGCAGTACCAGTGGGGCAACCCTCCACTTT CASSTSGATLHF
- TRBJ1-4 - TRBV19 TGTGCCAGTACCGGGGGACCTACAACTAATGAAAAACTGTTTTTT CASTGGPTTNEKLFF
- TRBJ1-2 - TRBV27 TGTGCCAGCAGTCGGAACCAGGGTGACTATGGCTACACCTTC CASSRNQGDYGYTF
- TRBJ1-1 - TRBV5-6 TGTGCCAGCAGCTTGGCTACTGAAGCTTTCTTT CASSLATEAFF
TRBD1 TRBJ1-2 - TRBV14 TGTGCCAGCAGCCACCGGGACAGGGTATTTTATGTTGGCTACACCTTC CASSHRDRVFYVGYTF
TRBD2 TRBJ2-5 - TRBV9 TGTGCCAGCAGCGCTAGCGGTGCGAAACAAGAGACCCAGTACTTC CASSASGAKQETQYF
TRBD1 TRBJ1-1 - TRBV5-4 TGTGCCAGCAGCTCCGCCGACAGGGCGAACACTGAAGCTTTCTTT CASSSADRANTEAFF
TRBD1 TRBJ2-1 - TRBV5-1 TGCGCCAGCACCACAGGGGCCTACAATGAGCAGTTCTTC CASTTGAYNEQFF
TRBD1 TRBJ1-2 - TRBV6-5 TGTGCCAGCAGTTACGAGGACAGGCCATATGGCTACACCTTC CASSYEDRPYGYTF
TRBD1 TRBJ1-2 - TRBV6-2/TRBV6-3 TGTGCCAGCAGTCCGACAGGGTTGCGTGGCTACACCTTC CASSPTGLRGYTF
TRBD1 TRBJ1-6 once TRBV4-2 TGTGCCAGCAGCCAAGTACAGGGGGCGCGGGATTCACCCCTCCACTTT CASSQVQGARDSPLHF
- TRBJ1-5 - TRBV3-1/TRBV3-2 TGTGCCAGCAGCCAAGCCGGGGAGCAGCCCCAGCATTTT CASSQAGEQPQHF
TRBD1 TRBJ1-1 - TRBV2 TGTGCCAGCGGACAGGGGCCGCGAGCTTTCTTT CASGQGPRAFF
TRBD1 TRBJ2-1 - TRBV6-5 TGTGCCAGCCCTCGACAGGGATTGGTGGATGAGCAGTTCTTC CASPRQGLVDEQFF
TRBD1 TRBJ2-7 - TRBV11-1 TGTGCCAGCAGCCGGGGACAGGGGGCGAGGGAGCAGTACTTC CASSRGQGAREQYF
TRBD1 TRBJ1-5 - TRBV19 TGTGCCAGTATAAGGCAGGGGGACAATCAGCCCCAGCATTTT CASIRQGDNQPQHF
- TRBJ1-3 - TRBV6-1 TGTGCCAGCAGTGAAACAGGACCCTTCTCTGGAAACACCATATATTTT CASSETGPFSGNTIYF
TRBD1 TRBJ1-1 once TRBV6-4 TGTGCCAGCCGCTCCTGGACAGGCAACACTGAAGCTTTCTTT CASRSWTGNTEAFF
- TRBJ1-3 - TRBV30 TGTGCCTGGAGTGTGGTGAGGGGAAACACCATATATTTT CAWSVVRGNTIYF
TRBD1 TRBJ1-2 - TRBV15 TGTGCCACCAGCAGAGACAGGGGGCCGTGGGGCTACACCTTC CATSRDRGPWGYTF
- TRBJ1-5 once TRBV6-6 TGTGCCAGCAGTTTGCCAGGCAATCAGCCCCAGCATTTT CASSLPGNQPQHF
- TRBJ1-2 - TRBV7-2 TGTGCCAGCAGCTTAGCAGGGGTTGGCTATGGCTACACCTTC CASSLAGVGYGYTF
- TRBJ1-1 - TRBV7-9 TGTGCCAGCAGCTTCGGACAGTTGAACACTGAAGCTTTCTTT CASSFGQLNTEAFF
- TRBJ2-1 - TRBV14 TGTGCCAGCAGCCAAGATCTGGCCAATGAGCAGTTCTTC CASSQDLANEQFF
- TRBJ1-1 - TRBV5-4 TGTGCCAGCAGCTTGGATGGAGCCCCAGCTTTCTTT CASSLDGAPAFF
- TRBJ1-1 once TRBV19 TGTGCCAGTAGTATGAATTCGGGACAGAACACTGAAGCTTTCTTT CASSMNSGQNTEAFF
- TRBJ1-1 - TRBV11-2 TGTGCCAGCAGCTTATTGGATCGAGGAGCTTTCTTT CASSLLDRGAFF
- TRBJ1-4 - TRBV19 TGTGCCAGTAGGAAGACAGTAAATGAAAAACTGTTTTTT CASRKTVNEKLFF
- TRBJ2-6 - TRBV3-1/TRBV3-2 TGTGCCAGCAGCCAAGAATTATACGGACTGCTCGGTGGTGGGGCCAACGTCCTGACTTTC CASSQELYGLLGGGANVLTF
- TRBJ2-1 - TRBV11-2 TGTGCCAGCAGTAACCTACAGGGCGCTTCCTACAATGAGCAGTTCTTC CASSNLQGASYNEQFF
- TRBJ1-1 once TRBV5-4 TGTGCCAGCAGCTTGGACAACTACGGCACTGAAGCTTTCTTT CASSLDNYGTEAFF
TRBD2 TRBJ2-7 - TRBV4-2 TGTGCCAGCAGCCGGGTGGGAGGGACTCAGAGTTACTACGAGCAGTACTTC CASSRVGGTQSYYEQYF
- TRBJ2-5 - TRBV6-5 TGTGCCAGCAGTTATACAACGGGGACCCAGTACTTC CASSYTTGTQYF
- TRBJ1-4 - TRBV30 TGTGCCTGGAGTTTTCCGGGGGGGGTTGAAAAACTGTTTTTT CAWSFPGGVEKLFF
- TRBJ1-2 - TRBV5-6 TGTGCCAGCAGCCTCGGGGGAGGCTACACCTTC CASSLGGGYTF
- TRBJ1-2 - TRBV5-1 TGCGCCAGCAGCTTGGGACAGTGGGTGGCGGATGGCTACACCTTC CASSLGQWVADGYTF
TRBD1 TRBJ1-5 - TRBV2 TGTGCCAGCGGACAGGTGTCGGGCCAGCCCCAGCATTTT CASGQVSGQPQHF
- TRBJ2-2 - TRBV14 TGTGCCAGCAGCCAAGGATGGGGCGACACCGGGGAGCTGTTTTTT CASSQGWGDTGELFF
- TRBJ2-1 - TRBV11-1 TGTGCCAGCAGACAGGGCTTCTCCTACAATGAGCAGTTCTTC CASRQGFSYNEQFF
- TRBJ2-3 once TRBV27 TGTGCCAGCAGTCCTATAAATCCCGGGACATCAGGGACGGATACGCAGTATTTT CASSPINPGTSGTDTQYF
TRBD1 TRBJ2-3 - TRBV27 TGTGCCAGCAGTTACGACAGGGGAGATACGCAGTATTTT CASSYDRGDTQYF
- TRBJ1-1 once TRBV19 TGTGCCAGCTCTACAGCGGGAAGGCCCACTGAAGCTTTCTTT CASSTAGRPTEAFF